This TCR beta chain was found in a study of cytomegalovirus exposure and HLA in healthy donors (dated by TCRdb to between 2016 and 2019). As for the study more broadly: In an earlier analysis of roughly 590 of the donors, 250 to 350 Gb of sequence data and 90 million to 120 million unique TCR beta sequences from roughly 200 million T cells were reported. An early release covering more than 500 HLA-typed donors comprised about 290 gigabases of sequencing data and tens of millions of unique TCR sequences. Among the roughly 400 genotyped donors, about 83% belonged to the genetic ancestry cluster associated with self-reported Caucasian donors. The study was designed to test whether signatures of past pathogen exposure could be identified by cataloging public T cell receptors. Using immunosequencing, the study profiled T cell repertoires from about 610 subjects and related those repertoires to cytomegalovirus serostatus. Along with the approximately 650-subject first cohort, a separate validation cohort of over a hundred different subjects was used. The study combined high-throughput TCR immunosequencing, statistical association of individual TCRs with disease status, and machine learning to predict cytomegalovirus infection status. To study patterns of TCR occurrence, a later analysis re-analyzed previously published TCR beta repertoires from more than 550 donors and added high-resolution HLA genotyping. The later analysis used no new phenotypic data to find candidate immune exposures, relying instead on TCR beta sequences and their occurrence across donors. An earlier analysis of several hundred of the donors applied high-throughput TCR beta sequencing to assess whether each TCR beta V gene segment acted as functional or pseudogenic. Alongside the repertoire data, information on donor age, sex, ethnicity and CMV serostatus was compiled. A later genetic analysis used genome-wide SNP genotypes for about 65% of the 666 donors, treating that subset as a discovery cohort. Every repertoire in the discovery cohort had been generated on one and the same sequencing platform. Class I and class II HLA loci were covered by the typing at four-digit resolution. The number of typed donors differed by locus: about 620-640 for A, B, C, DRB1 and DQB1; approximately 520 for DQA1; over 600 for DPA1; and around 450 for DPB1. A few DR-DQ haplotypes were handled as single units for association and clustering because linkage in the cohort was strong. Among about 400 genotyped donors of the cohort, an average of roughly 230,000 unique TCR beta nucleotide sequences was sequenced per donor, of which 15% to 20% were non-productive. The paper's findings and limits, for the study overall: In this cohort, only TCR beta chains were sequenced, and detectable features were limited by the absence of alpha or paired-chain data. In a later genetic analysis, fewer N-insertions in productive TCRs were reported among donors in an Asian-associated ancestry cluster than the roughly 700-donor mean. Because HLA typing was unavailable for some donors at each locus, only the typed subset was used in association tests. In a later analysis, most CMV-associated TCR beta chains were found to appear HLA-restricted, with HLA associations seemingly driven largely by CMV exposure. In a later analysis, some 18,000 TCR beta sequences were associated with specific HLA alleles at a false discovery rate of 0.05. Sequencing depth was assumed to be roughly uniform across donors in the presence/absence analyses, though that assumption may not hold. A further reported finding was that TCR beta sequences accurately predicted the HLA-A and HLA-B alleles for most subjects in the first cohort. The study gave a list of under 200 TCR beta chains associated with cytomegalovirus. Assigning TCR associations to individual alleles was difficult when HLA alleles, especially DR and DQ, strongly co-occurred. Some IMGT-functional V segments, including TRBV6-2 and TRBV6-3, could not be told apart with the 87-base-pair reads, so those segments were excluded. In a later analysis, TCR association rates were found to vary across HLA loci, with the most associated TCRs seen for DRB1 alleles and the fewest for HLA-C alleles. For the cohort, immune exposure information was limited to CMV serostatus. A cluster of highly shared sequence variants was judged likely to represent a technical artifact of the sequencing pipeline. The classifier was reported to diagnose cytomegalovirus status with high specificity and sensitivity in both the original and validation cohorts. Linkage disequilibrium might explain the correlated functional status among segregating V segments, but an unknown experimental factor could not be excluded. In an earlier analysis of some 640 of the donors, most TCR beta V segments were observed in productive rearrangements about 90% or about 30% of the time, broadly matching IMGT annotations. In vitro tests confirmed that a few of the cytomegalovirus-associated TCR beta chains recognize cytomegalovirus antigens. Most TCR sequences were observed very rarely across donors, whereas some public TCRs were present in many individuals. Because counts were too low, roughly 16 rarely observed V segments, including chromosome 9 orphons, were excluded from the earlier analysis of 587 of the donors. In a later genetic analysis, a missense DCLRE1C variant was associated with V-gene and J-gene trimming of TCR beta chains, and the association was replicated in an independent cohort. The authors suggested that the approach could potentially be generalized to other disease states and immunological phenotypes. In a later analysis, HLA-associated TCR beta chains showed more clonal expansion and lower generation probabilities than non-associated chains that were equally common. A later analysis reported that several top co-occurrence clusters appeared linked to parvovirus B19, influenza, CMV and Epstein-Barr virus.

V ends up 5 bases short and J 4 bases short, with an unmatched junction base count of 8. The CDR3 measures 15 amino acids from cysteine to phenylalanine. The kept DNA is CDR3 alone, 45 bases in frame from the first base. In the germline V gene, CDR1 corresponds to SGHTA and CDR2 to FQGNSA. Worth noting for this clone: The antigen this receptor binds is unknown. The record has no base qualities; no much larger clone is one base away.

The cohort comprised some 730 healthy bone marrow donors. At the time of sampling, all cohort members were nominally healthy, though unrecorded immune exposures were likely present. The donor tested CMV seropositive, placing the donor among the 250 to 300 seropositive members of the cohort. Every donor gave a peripheral blood sample, and the peripheral blood mononuclear cells from that sample were used for TCR beta sequencing. Genomic DNA was extracted from the blood cell samples with the Qiagen DNeasy Blood Extraction Kit. The library was generated by the immunoSEQ multiplex PCR assay. The multiplex PCR relied on a mix of 60 forward primers for TCR Vbeta segments and 13 reverse primers for TCR Jbeta segments. The CDR3 region of rearranged TCR beta genes was amplified from genomic DNA by a multiplex PCR assay. The Illumina HiSeq System was used to sequence the amplified TCR beta libraries as 87-base-pair reads. The study's own analysis went as follows. Across the roughly 600 repertoires, a later analysis counted 60 million to 90 million unique TCR beta chains, 9.5 million to 12 million of which were shared by at least two donors. A nearest-neighbor algorithm error-corrected the raw reads and collapsed the reads into unique sequences, merging closely related sequences to remove PCR and sequencing errors. CDR3 sequences were aligned to IMGT reference sequences to assign V, D and J gene segments. For a sequence to be retained, a match of at least six nucleotides to both a V gene segment and a J gene segment was required. Rearrangements were called productive when the CDR3 lacked stop codons and stayed in frame with V and J; all others were non-productive. CDR3 was defined according to IMGT convention as the region running from the second conserved V-encoded cysteine to the conserved J-encoded phenylalanine. The earlier analysis of about 560 of the donors excluded any sequence lacking an unambiguous match to a single V gene segment. In an earlier analysis of 450 to 700 of the donors, V segments were called functional above 56.7% productive rearrangements and were called segregating when the between-donor standard deviation exceeded 5%. A statistical classification framework was built for diagnosing cytomegalovirus status from the catalog of TCR beta chain sequences. A later analysis assigned V and J genes by comparing TCR nucleotide sequences with IMGT/GENE-DB human TR gene sequences. A later analysis assigned CDR3 sequences and most-parsimonious VDJ recombination scenarios with the TCRdist pipeline. In a later analysis, each TCR beta chain was defined by its CDR3 amino acid sequence together with its V-gene family, and reads lacking a unique V-gene family were excluded. To address suspected cross-contamination and a sequencing artifact, a later analysis removed 450 to 700 highly shared, low-generation-probability nucleotide sequences. In a later analysis, a clonal expansion index for each public chain was calculated from normalized within-repertoire ranks of inferred template counts. In a later analysis, generation probabilities were computed using a VDJ recombination model fitted to out-of-frame rearrangements, and the results were checked against IGoR. A later analysis scored TCR-TCR, TCR-HLA and TCR-CMV co-occurrence with hypergeometric tests, applying a repertoire-size bias correction to TCR pairs. A later analysis estimated false discovery rates by permuting HLA or CMV assignments 20 times. A later analysis grouped co-occurring TCRs with DBSCAN, adding TCRdist sequence similarity when clustering within HLA-allele-positive subsets. Co-occurrence clustering excluded repertoires with fewer than 30,000 or more than 120,000 public chains, plus five with anomalous nucleotide sharing. TCRdb mirrors the immuneACCESS table, restricted to in-frame sequences. Some clones are absent from its copies; in checked studies, under half trace to an unresolved V gene, and the reason for the others is unknown. The V and J calls and clone size come from that table; D and trimming were worked out from the DNA. The sample table records some 100,000 clones; around three quarters of these occur just once. The ten top clones hold 3% to 4.5% of the sample.

Sequenced input: PBMCs. Rearrangement joined TRBV7-2 to TRBJ1-2, with 9 central nucleotides matching TRBD1. The clonotype comes from a woman in her forties or fifties in good health and CMV-seropositive. The CDR3 loop reads CASSPTGGAGYGYTF. The nucleotide sequence reads TGTGCCAGCAGCCCCACAGGGGGCGCGGGCTATGGCTACACCTTC.